This TCR beta chain derives from a study of circulating and synovial CD4+ cells in juvenile arthritis. Study results and limitations: Circulating pathogenic-like and bulk T cells looked alike by Vbeta family usage.

The trim removed 3 bases at V and 5 bases at J, leaving 10 bases unmatched. The CDR3 consists of 17 residues. The germline CDR1 and CDR2 sequences are MNHNS and SASEGT. Assay: immunoSEQ multiplex PCR; the TCRdb copy retains only in-frame clones and omits some. The sample includes over 15,000 clones, about 90% of them seen just once. Concerning this clone itself: Its antigen is unknown.

V and J are TRBV6-1 and TRBJ2-5; 12 positions match TRBD1. This receptor was taken from a human donor with juvenile idiopathic arthritis. The sequenced material came from CD4+ T cells from blood. As DNA, the CDR3 is TGTGCCAGCAGTGAGAGATTGGGACAGGGGGCTTGGGAGACCCAGTACTTC. The encoded protein is CASSERLGQGAWETQYF.